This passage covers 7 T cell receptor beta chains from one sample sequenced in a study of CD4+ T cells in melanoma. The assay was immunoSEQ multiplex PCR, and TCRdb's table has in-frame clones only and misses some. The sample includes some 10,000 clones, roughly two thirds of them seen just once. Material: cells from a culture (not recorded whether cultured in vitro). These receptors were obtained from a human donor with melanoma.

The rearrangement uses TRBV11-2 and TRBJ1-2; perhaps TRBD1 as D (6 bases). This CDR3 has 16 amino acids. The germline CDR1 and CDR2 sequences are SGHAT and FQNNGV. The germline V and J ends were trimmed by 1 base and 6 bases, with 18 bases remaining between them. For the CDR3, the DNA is TGTGCCAGCAGCTTAGCCCGAACAGGGTCTGAGAATGGCTACACCTTC. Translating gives CASSLARTGSENGYTF. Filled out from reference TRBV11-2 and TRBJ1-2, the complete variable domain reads EAGVAQSPRYKIIEKRQSVAFWCNPISGHATLYWYQQILGQGPKLLIQFQNNGVVDDSQLPKDRFSAERLKGVDSTLKIQPAKLEDSAVYLCASSLARTGSENGYTFGSGTRLTVV.

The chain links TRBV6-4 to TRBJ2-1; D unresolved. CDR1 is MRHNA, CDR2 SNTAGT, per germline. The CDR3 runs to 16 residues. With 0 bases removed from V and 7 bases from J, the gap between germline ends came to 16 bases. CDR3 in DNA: TGTGCCAGCAGTGACTCGGAGCAGGCCCGATGGAATGAGCAGTTCTTC. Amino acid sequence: CASSDSEQARWNEQFF.

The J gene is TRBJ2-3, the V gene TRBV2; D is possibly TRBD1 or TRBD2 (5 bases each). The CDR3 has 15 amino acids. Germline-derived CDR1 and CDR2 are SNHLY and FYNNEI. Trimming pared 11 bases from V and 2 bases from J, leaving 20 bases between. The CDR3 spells CASIEGPGLTDTQYF. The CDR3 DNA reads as TGTGCCTCCATCGAGGGACCGGGCCTCACAGATACGCAGTATTTT.

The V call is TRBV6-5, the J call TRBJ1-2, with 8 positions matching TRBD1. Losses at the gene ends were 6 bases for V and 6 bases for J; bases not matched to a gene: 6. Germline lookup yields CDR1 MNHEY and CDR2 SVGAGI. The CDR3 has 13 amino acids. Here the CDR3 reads CASRQTGAHGYTF. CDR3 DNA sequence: TGTGCCAGCAGACAGACAGGGGCCCATGGCTACACCTTC.

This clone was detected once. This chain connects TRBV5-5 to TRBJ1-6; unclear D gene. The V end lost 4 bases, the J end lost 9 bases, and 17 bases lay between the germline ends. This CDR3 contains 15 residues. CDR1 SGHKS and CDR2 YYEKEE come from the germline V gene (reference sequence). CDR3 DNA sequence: TGTGCCAGCAGCATATCGACTAACGTCGGTTCACCCCTCCACTTT. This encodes CASSISTNVGSPLHF.

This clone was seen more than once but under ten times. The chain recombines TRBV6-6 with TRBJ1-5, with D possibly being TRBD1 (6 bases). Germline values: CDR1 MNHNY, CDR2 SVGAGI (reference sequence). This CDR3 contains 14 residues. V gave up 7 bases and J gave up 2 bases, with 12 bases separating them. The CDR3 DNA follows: TGTGCCAGCATTGGGGGCTTTGGCAATCAGCCCCAGCATTTT. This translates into CASIGGFGNQPQHF.

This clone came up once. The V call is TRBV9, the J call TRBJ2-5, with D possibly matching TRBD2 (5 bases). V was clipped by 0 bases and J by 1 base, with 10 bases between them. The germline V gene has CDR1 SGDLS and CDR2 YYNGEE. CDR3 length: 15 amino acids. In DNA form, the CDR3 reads TGTGCCAGCAGCGTAGAAAACGGGATCCAAGAGACCCAGTACTTC. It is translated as CASSVENGIQETQYF.